The T cell receptor beta chain under discussion was sequenced for a study of blood T cell repertoires in COVID-19. Turning to the study itself: The United States, Italy and Spain were the sources of the acute and convalescent COVID-19 samples. T cells, B-cell-depleted T cells, or PBMCs provided the cDNA or gDNA that served as material.

Per the authors' pipeline: Reference gene primer amplification in the assay estimated nucleated cell counts. TCRdb's table, derived via immunoSEQ multiplex PCR, lists solely in-frame clones and lacks some. V, J and clone size derive from that table, while D and trimming were established from the DNA sequence. The sample lists 250,000 or so clones, roughly 77% occurring once. Per the germline V gene, CDR1 is SGDLS and CDR2 is YYNGEE. The CDR3 has 14 residues. Trimming took 3 bases from V and 7 from J; bases not matched to a gene: 6. The chain carries TRBV9 and TRBJ1-5; TRBD1 matches 8 bases. The sequence was collected from a woman at least 80 years old with acute or convalescent COVID-19. Sequenced: peripheral blood. The CDR3 DNA sequence: TGTGCCAGCAGCGGAGGACAGGGCGCCCAGCCCCAGCATTTT. It encodes CASSGGQGAQPQHF.